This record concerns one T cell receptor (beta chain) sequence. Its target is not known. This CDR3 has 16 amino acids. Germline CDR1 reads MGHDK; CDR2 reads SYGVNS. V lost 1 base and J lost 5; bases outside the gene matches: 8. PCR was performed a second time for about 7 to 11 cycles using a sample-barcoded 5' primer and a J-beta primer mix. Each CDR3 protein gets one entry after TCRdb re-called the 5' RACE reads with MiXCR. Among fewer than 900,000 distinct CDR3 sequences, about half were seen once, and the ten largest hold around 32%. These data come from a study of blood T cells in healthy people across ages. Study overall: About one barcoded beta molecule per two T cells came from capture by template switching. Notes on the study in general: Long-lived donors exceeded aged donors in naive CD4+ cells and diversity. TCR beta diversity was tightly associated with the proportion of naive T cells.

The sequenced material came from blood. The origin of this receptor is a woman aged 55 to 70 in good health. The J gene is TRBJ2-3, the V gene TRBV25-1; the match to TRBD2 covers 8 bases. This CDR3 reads CASSEWGSGTKDTQYF. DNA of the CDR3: TGTGCCAGCAGTGAATGGGGTAGCGGGACAAAAGATACGCAGTATTTT.